This T cell receptor (beta chain) was retrieved from a study of blood T cell repertoires in COVID-19. Across the study: Nucleic acid was either cDNA or gDNA, and it came from T cells, B-cell-depleted T cells, or PBMCs.

CDR1 MNHEY and CDR2 SMNVEV come from the germline V gene (reference sequence). The CDR3 extends over 12 amino acids. Trimming cost V 4 bases and J 5 bases, with 9 bases left between them. Data came from immunoSEQ multiplex PCR; TCRdb stores just in-frame clones and leaves some out. The data show around 160,000 clones, roughly 87% seen once. The chain combines TRBV27 with TRBJ2-7; D unclear. Sequenced input: PBMCs or T cells enriched from blood (not recorded which). The source is a woman aged 40 to 50 who had been exposed to COVID-19. CDR3 in DNA: TGTGCCAGCAGTTCCACGGGTAACGAGCAGTACTTC. It codes for CASSSTGNEQYF.